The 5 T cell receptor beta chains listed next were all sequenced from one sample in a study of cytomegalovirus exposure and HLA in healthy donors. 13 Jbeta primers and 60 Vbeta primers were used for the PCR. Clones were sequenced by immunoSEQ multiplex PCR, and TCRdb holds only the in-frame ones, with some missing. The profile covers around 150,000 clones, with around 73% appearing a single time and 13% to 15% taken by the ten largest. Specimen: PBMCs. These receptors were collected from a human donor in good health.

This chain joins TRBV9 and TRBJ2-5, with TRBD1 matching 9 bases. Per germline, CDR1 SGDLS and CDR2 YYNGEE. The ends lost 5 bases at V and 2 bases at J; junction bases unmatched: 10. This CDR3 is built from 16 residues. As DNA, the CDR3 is TGTGCCAGCAGTACTTCAACCGGGACAGGGCAAGAGACCCAGTACTTC. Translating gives CASSTSTGTGQETQYF.

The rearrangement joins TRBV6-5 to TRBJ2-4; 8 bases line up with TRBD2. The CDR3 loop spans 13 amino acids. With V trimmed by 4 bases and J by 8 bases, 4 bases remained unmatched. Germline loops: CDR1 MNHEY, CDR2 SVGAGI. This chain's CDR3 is CASSSVGGDIQYF. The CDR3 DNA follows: TGTGCCAGCAGTTCCGTCGGGGGGGACATTCAGTACTTC.

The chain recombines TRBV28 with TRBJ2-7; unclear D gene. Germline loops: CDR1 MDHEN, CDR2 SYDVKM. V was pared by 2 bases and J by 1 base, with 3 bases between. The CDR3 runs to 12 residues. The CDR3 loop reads CASSLLSYEQYF. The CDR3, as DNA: TGTGCCAGCAGTTTACTGTCCTACGAGCAGTACTTC.

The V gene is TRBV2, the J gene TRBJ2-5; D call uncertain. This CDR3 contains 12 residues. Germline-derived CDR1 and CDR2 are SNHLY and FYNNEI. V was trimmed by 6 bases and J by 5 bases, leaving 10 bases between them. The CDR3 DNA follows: TGTGCCAGCAGACCTTTCGGGGAGACCCAGTACTTC. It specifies CASRPFGETQYF.

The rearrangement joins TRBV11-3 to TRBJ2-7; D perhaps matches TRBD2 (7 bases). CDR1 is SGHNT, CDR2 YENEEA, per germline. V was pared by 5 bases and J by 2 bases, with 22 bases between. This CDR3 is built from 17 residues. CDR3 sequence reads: CASSPARGAGSPYEQYF. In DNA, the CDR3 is TGTGCCAGCAGCCCAGCCCGGGGGGCAGGGAGCCCCTACGAGCAGTACTTC. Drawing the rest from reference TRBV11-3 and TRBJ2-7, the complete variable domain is EAGVVQSPRYKIIEKKQPVAFWCNPISGHNTLYWYLQNLGQGPELLIRYENEEAVDDSQLPKDRFSAERLKGVDSTLKIQPAELGDSAVYLCASSPARGAGSPYEQYFGPGTRLTVT.